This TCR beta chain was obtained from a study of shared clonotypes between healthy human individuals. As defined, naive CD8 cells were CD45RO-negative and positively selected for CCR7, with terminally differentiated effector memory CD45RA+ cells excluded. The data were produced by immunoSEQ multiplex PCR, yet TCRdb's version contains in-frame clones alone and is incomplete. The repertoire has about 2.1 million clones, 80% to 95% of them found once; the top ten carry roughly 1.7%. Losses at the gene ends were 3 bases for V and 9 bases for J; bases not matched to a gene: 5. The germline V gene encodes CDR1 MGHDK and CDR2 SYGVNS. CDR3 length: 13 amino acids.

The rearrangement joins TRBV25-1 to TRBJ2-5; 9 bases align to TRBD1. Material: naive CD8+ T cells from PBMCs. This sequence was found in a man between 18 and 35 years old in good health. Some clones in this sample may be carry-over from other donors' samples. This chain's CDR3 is CASSDFDRGAQYF. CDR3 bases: TGTGCCAGCAGTGATTTTGACAGGGGGGCCCAGTACTTC.